Shown below are 29 T cell receptor beta chains from a single sample sequenced in a study of T-cell reconstitution after alpha-beta-depleted transplantation in children listed by TCRdb under 2016. The library was built by means of PCR. The sequencer was an Illumina HiSeq 2500. TCR libraries were prepared with molecular barcoding, using unique molecular identifiers to normalize TCRbeta repertoire quantification. Through fastp at Q25 and MiXCR, TCRdb rebuilt clones from the public reads, retaining in-frame beta chains. Duplicate CDR3 protein sequences are folded into a single record with the most common DNA and genes. Across this sample there are about 240,000 distinct CDR3 sequences, with approximately 12% seen only once. Over 2% of the sample is held by the ten biggest clonotypes. The input for sequencing was PBMCs from the stem cell graft donor, taken from the stem cell graft. Receptors were obtained from a human donor who donated a stem cell graft to a child with acute lymphoblastic leukemia.

This clonotype turned up a few times. The V and J genes are TRBV5-1 and TRBJ2-5, with 8 positions matching TRBD2. There are 15 residues in the CDR3. The ends lost 6 bases at V and 4 bases at J; junction bases unmatched: 11. CDR1 SGHRS and CDR2 YFSETQ come from the germline V gene. Here the CDR3 reads CASTSGGVLRETQYF. The CDR3 DNA reads as TGCGCCAGCACCTCCGGGGGGGTACTCCGAGAGACCCAGTACTTC.

This clonotype was recorded many times. This chain uses TRBV7-2 with TRBJ1-1; D possibly corresponds to TRBD1 (5 bases). Trimming took off 5 bases at V and 7 bases at J, with 20 bases between the two ends. This CDR3 region has 15 residues. The germline V gene has CDR1 SGHTA and CDR2 FQGNSA. The CDR3 here is CASSPEVRATGEAFF. As DNA, the CDR3 is TGTGCCAGCAGCCCAGAGGTCAGGGCAACAGGTGAAGCTTTCTTT.

This clonotype was recorded many times. J is TRBJ2-1 and V is TRBV29-1; D unresolved. Per the germline V gene, CDR1 is SQVTM and CDR2 is ANQGSEA. This CDR3 spans 13 amino acids. Deletions cut 4 bases from V and 1 base from J, with 8 bases between. CDR3 residues: CSVAGKSYNEQFF. The CDR3 bases are TGCAGCGTTGCCGGAAAGTCCTACAATGAGCAGTTCTTC.

This clonotype was picked up a small number of times. This rearrangement joins TRBV30 to TRBJ2-3; 7 nucleotides align to TRBD1. The V segment lost 3 bases and the J segment 4 bases; nucleotides outside the gene matches: 1. CDR3 length: 12 amino acids. The germline V gene encodes CDR1 GTSNPN and CDR2 SVGIG (reference sequence). CDR3 in amino acids: CAWSQGADTQYF. The CDR3 DNA is TGTGCCTGGAGCCAGGGGGCAGATACGCAGTATTTT.

Many counts were recorded for this clonotype. The V call is TRBV7-6, the J call TRBJ2-1, with TRBD2 as a possible D gene (5 bases). The germline gives CDR1 SGHVS, CDR2 FNYEAQ. The CDR3 consists of 15 residues. V dropped 7 bases and J dropped 4 bases, with 17 bases sitting between them. CDR3: CASTKEASRYNEQFF. CDR3 in DNA: TGTGCCAGCACCAAGGAGGCTAGCAGATACAATGAGCAGTTCTTC.

The genes are TRBV28 and TRBJ2-7, with D possibly TRBD1 on 6 matching bases. Germline CDR1 MDHEN, CDR2 SYDVKM. V shed 7 bases and J shed 1 base, with 14 bases lying between them. The CDR3 length is 14 residues. CDR3 DNA sequence: TGTGCCAGCATGGTCAGGGGCGGATCCTACGAGCAGTACTTC. Translated: CASMVRGGSYEQYF.

This clonotype has a handful of counts. The gene calls are TRBV6-2 or TRBV6-3 and TRBJ2-7, with D possibly called TRBD1 or TRBD2 (5 bases each). The CDR3 is 17 amino acids. Germline V lookup: CDR1 MNHEY, CDR2 SVGEGT. Trimming stripped 2 bases from V and 2 bases from J, with 19 bases between. The CDR3 loop reads CASSYTFTGPNAYEQYF. In nucleotides, the CDR3 is TGTGCCAGCAGTTACACATTCACGGGGCCCAATGCCTACGAGCAGTACTTC.

This clonotype has a count of ten or more. The genes are TRBV28 and TRBJ2-5; the D gene could be TRBD1 or TRBD2 (7 bases each). Germline V gene sequence: CDR1 MDHEN, CDR2 SYDVKM. The length of the CDR3 is 18 residues. V dropped 6 bases and J dropped 6 bases, with 29 bases sitting between them. CDR3: CASSPYSGGVIGLKTQYF. The CDR3 bases are TGTGCCAGCAGCCCCTACTCAGGGGGGGTCATTGGGTTGAAGACCCAGTACTTC. Combining the CDR3 with reference TRBV28 and TRBJ2-5 gives the whole variable domain DVKVTQSSRYLVKRTGEKVFLECVQDMDHENMFWYRQDPGLGLRLIYFSYDVKMKEKGDIPEGYSVSREKKERFSLILESASTNQTSMYLCASSPYSGGVIGLKTQYFGPGTRLLVL.

In this sample, this clonotype turned up many times. The chain joins TRBV20-1 to TRBJ2-7; 7 nucleotides line up with TRBD1. The junction had 5 bases not matched to a gene; V was cut back by 6 bases and J by 3 bases. This CDR3 has 12 residues. Per the germline V gene, CDR1 is DFQATT and CDR2 is SNEGSKA (reference sequence). Written as DNA, the CDR3 is TGCAGTGCGGATAACAGGGGCTACGAGCAGTACTTC. Protein sequence: CSADNRGYEQYF.

This clonotype has ten or more counts. The chain employs TRBV28 and TRBJ2-5; maybe TRBD1 (6 bases). Trimming pared 5 bases from V and 5 bases from J, leaving 18 bases between. Germline V lookup: CDR1 MDHEN, CDR2 SYDVKM. The length of the CDR3 is 15 residues. The chain's CDR3 is CASSPGRGLRETQYF. CDR3 bases: TGTGCCAGCAGTCCGGGCAGGGGCTTGCGTGAGACCCAGTACTTC.

Many counts were recorded for this clonotype. V usage is TRBV12-3 or TRBV12-4 and J usage is TRBJ1-4; perhaps TRBD1 as D (5 bases). The CDR3 runs to 14 residues. The V end lost 3 bases, the J end lost 8 bases, and 13 bases lay between the germline ends. In DNA, the CDR3 is TGTGCCAGCAGTTTGAGAGGGACGGGCGAAAAACTGTTTTTT. Translating gives CASSLRGTGEKLFF.

This clonotype was detected a few times. The chain employs TRBV20-1 and TRBJ1-6, with 7 bases aligning to TRBD1. CDR1 DFQATT and CDR2 SNEGSKA come from the germline V gene (reference sequence). This CDR3 contains 13 residues. Trimming took 5 bases from V and 4 from J; bases not matched to a gene: 2. The DNA for the CDR3 is TGCAGTGCTTTGGGACAGTATAATTCACCCCTCCACTTT. Its protein product is CSALGQYNSPLHF.

There are many counts of this clonotype. The V and J genes are TRBV27 and TRBJ2-7; TRBD2 matches at 7 bases. CDR3 length equals 13 residues. With V trimmed by 9 bases and J by 2 bases, 7 bases remained unmatched. From germline, CDR1 is MNHEY and CDR2 SMNVEV (reference sequence). The CDR3 nucleotides are TGTGCCAGTTCCGGGGGGAGTACCTACGAGCAGTACTTC. Translated, it gives CASSGGSTYEQYF.

J is TRBJ2-7 and V is TRBV20-1; 13 bases fit TRBD2. The CDR3 loop spans 15 amino acids. CDR1 and CDR2 (germline): DFQATT, SNEGSKA (reference sequence). V trimming: 3 bases; J trimming: 0 bases; junction bases outside the gene matches: 2. The CDR3 region is CSARGTSGISYEQYF. The CDR3 DNA reads as TGCAGTGCTAGGGGGACTAGCGGGATCTCCTACGAGCAGTACTTC.

In regard to this clonotype: A single base separates this from a much larger clone, so it may be a read error. The chain recombines TRBV12-3 or TRBV12-4 with TRBJ1-2; 9 bases are shared with TRBD1. The CDR3 extends over 15 amino acids. The CDR3 reads CASSFRDRANCGYTF. The CDR3 DNA is TGTGCCAGCAGTTTCCGGGACAGGGCTAACTGTGGCTACACCTTC.

A note on this clonotype: A much larger clone sits a single nucleotide away, making a read error possible. As DNA, the CDR3 is TGTGCCAGCAGTTTCCCCGGGACTAGCTGCTCCTACAATGAGCAGTTCTTC. It yields the protein CASSFPGTSCSYNEQFF. V gene TRBV27 combines with J gene TRBJ2-1; the match to TRBD2 covers 9 bases. This CDR3 comprises 17 residues. V was pared by 3 bases and J by 0 bases, with 6 bases of the junction left unmatched. The germline CDR1 and CDR2 sequences are MNHEY and SMNVEV (reference sequence).

This clonotype was observed at least ten times. CDR3 amino acids: CASSSYRSYGYTF. CDR3 bases: TGTGCCAGCAGTTCTTACAGGAGCTATGGCTACACCTTC. The rearrangement links TRBV28 to TRBJ1-2; maybe TRBD1 (5 bases). The CDR3 length is 13 residues. Germline CDR1 MDHEN, CDR2 SYDVKM. The V gene lost 4 bases and the J gene lost 4 bases, with 10 bases spanning the gap.

This clonotype has a count of ten or more. For the CDR3, the DNA is TGCAGTGCCCCCCCCGGGGGCCGTAATCAGCCCCAGCATTTT. Translation: CSAPPGGRNQPQHF. The rearrangement uses TRBV20-1 and TRBJ1-5; D perhaps matches TRBD1 (6 bases). The length of the CDR3 is 14 residues. Germline V gene data show CDR1 as DFQATT and CDR2 as SNEGSKA (reference sequence). V shed 6 bases and J shed 4 bases, with 16 bases lying between them.

The table lists this clonotype with many counts. CDR3: CASSQGWGAEYEQYF. CDR3 nucleotides: TGCGCCAGCAGCCAAGGATGGGGGGCCGAGTACGAGCAGTACTTC. The chain combines TRBV4-3 with TRBJ2-7; tentatively, D is TRBD1 or TRBD2 (6 bases each). V lost 1 base and J lost 4, with 14 bases in between. CDR1 is LGHNA and CDR2 is YSLEER in the germline V gene. This CDR3 is built from 15 residues.

This clonotype was found many times. The V and J genes are TRBV15 and TRBJ1-6; D not resolved. The CDR3 covers 13 residues. Germline V gives CDR1 LNHNV, CDR2 YYDKDF (reference sequence). Between the trimmed V and J ends, which lost 0 bases and 7 bases, there was a span of 4 bases. In DNA, the CDR3 is TGTGCCACCAGCAGAGATGGGAATTCACCCCTCCACTTT. Its protein is CATSRDGNSPLHF.

This clonotype was seen ten or more times. The chain joins TRBV5-1 to TRBJ1-5; 10 bases match TRBD1. There are 15 residues in the CDR3. With V trimmed by 0 bases and J by 4 bases, 1 base remained unmatched. CDR1 SGHRS and CDR2 YFSETQ come from the germline V gene. The CDR3 bases are TGCGCCAGCAGCTTGGGACAGGGGGCTAATCAGCCCCAGCATTTT. It translates to CASSLGQGANQPQHF.

The rearrangement uses TRBV19 and TRBJ2-7, with unresolved D. Between the trimmed V and J ends, which lost 4 bases and 0 bases, there was a span of 16 bases. The CDR3 covers 16 residues. In germline, CDR1 is LNHDA, CDR2 SQIVND (reference sequence). CDR3 coding DNA: TGTGCCAGTAGTACCACTATCGGTTACGGCTCCTACGAGCAGTACTTC. It specifies CASSTTIGYGSYEQYF.

This clonotype was seen repeatedly, ten times or more. The V call is TRBV5-1, the J call TRBJ2-3; D not certain. The V gene's germline CDR1 is SGHRS and CDR2 YFSETQ. The ends were cut back, 4 bases at V and 6 bases at J, with 30 bases in the middle. CDR3 length equals 19 residues. CDR3 bases: TGCGCCAGCAGCCTATCACCACTAAGCAACCTCAGGCGGTCGGATACGCAGTATTTT. Protein product: CASSLSPLSNLRRSDTQYF.

At least ten counts were recorded for this clonotype. The V call is TRBV24-1, the J call TRBJ2-3; D is ambiguous. The CDR3 runs to 14 residues. The V end was cut by 12 bases, the J end by 2 bases, with 17 bases between. Germline CDR1 reads KGHDR; CDR2 reads SFDVKD. CDR3 in DNA: TGTGCCTCCCAAACTGGGCTACCCACAGATACGCAGTATTTT. Translating gives CASQTGLPTDTQYF.

The CDR3 DNA sequence: TGTGCCAGCAGCTGGGGACAGTCGGAAGTTTACGAGCAGTACTTC. Translating gives CASSWGQSEVYEQYF. The chain uses TRBV5-4 and TRBJ2-7, with 7 positions matching TRBD1. Germline-derived CDR1 and CDR2 are SGHNT and YYREEE (reference sequence). The CDR3 contains 15 residues. Losses at the gene ends were 3 bases for V and 4 bases for J; bases not matched to a gene: 10.

The CDR3 is CASSPPSNQGNSPLHF. In DNA, the CDR3 is TGTGCCAGCTCACCACCGTCAAATCAAGGGAATTCACCCCTCCACTTT. The chain has TRBV18 and TRBJ1-6; the D is unclear. Germline V CDR1 and CDR2: KGHSH, LQKENI. This CDR3 region has 16 residues. Trimming stripped 0 bases from V and 7 bases from J, with 13 bases between.

This CDR3 is CAIAGEAGNTIYF. The CDR3 DNA reads TGTGCCATCGCCGGGGAGGCTGGAAACACCATATATTTT. The gene calls are TRBV10-3 and TRBJ1-3, with D unclear. Germline values: CDR1 ENHRY, CDR2 SYGVKD. The CDR3 length is 13 residues. V lost 8 bases to trimming and J lost 2 bases, with 10 bases between them.

This clonotype was recorded at least ten times. The gene calls are TRBV12-3 or TRBV12-4 and TRBJ2-7; tentatively, D is TRBD1 (5 bases). V lost 6 bases to trimming and J lost 3 bases, with 9 bases between them. This CDR3 is built from 12 residues. The CDR3, as DNA: TGTGCCAGCAGGCAGACAGACTACGAGCAGTACTTC. It specifies CASRQTDYEQYF.

This clonotype was found many times. This rearrangement joins TRBV28 to TRBJ2-7, with D maybe TRBD1 (7 bases). Trimming pared 8 bases from V and 3 bases from J, leaving 14 bases between. The CDR3 length is 13 residues. Per the germline V gene, CDR1 is MDHEN and CDR2 is SYDVKM. The CDR3 here is CASGGTVYYEQYF. DNA for the CDR3: TGTGCCAGCGGGGGGACAGTTTACTACGAGCAGTACTTC.